This T cell receptor beta chain was captured by sequencing in a study of neurological immune-mediated disorders (dated by TCRdb to the late 2010s). In the study overall: Peripheral blood TCR-beta repertoires from HTLV-I-associated myelopathy (HAM/TSP) patients, multiple sclerosis patients and healthy controls were compared by UMI-based sequencing. Alongside PBMC samples, the set of fewer than 110 TCR-beta libraries contained longitudinal samples, technical triplicates, and paired CD4+ and CD8+ T-cell subsets that had been sorted. Longitudinal HAM/TSP and healthy donors had 3 time-points each (about 3-45 month intervals). The cohort comprised approximately 67 subjects: approximately 15 HAM/TSP patients, some 34 multiple sclerosis patients and around 20 healthy controls. Summary of the overall study and its limitations: No identical CDR3 amino acid sequences were shared among expanded clones across subjects, suggesting private TCR-beta repertoires in all groups. TCR clonal expansion was greatest in HAM/TSP patients and smallest in MS patients, who ranked below even healthy controls.

cDNA synthesis used template-switch 5'RACE with a primer carrying a 10-nucleotide random unique molecular identifier tagging each TCR transcript. Every sequencing run covered 15-18 subjects and yielded more than 160 million TCR-beta sequences. The RNeasy kit was used for extraction of total RNA. The KAPA Real-time Library Amplification kit was used to amplify TCR-beta VDJ regions with primers targeting the TCR constant region and the 5'RACE anchor. A first PCR added sample indexes and Illumina adaptors, and a second PCR then raised library yield. After Ampure bead purification, the TCR product of roughly 650 bp was size-selected on a 2% E-gel SizeSelection system. Before pooling, library quality was assessed on a Bioanalyzer, concentration was determined with Qubit, and library quantification was performed with the Kapa Library Quantification kit. Libraries were sequenced paired-end 2 x 150 bp on an Illumina HiSeq 2500. To increase sequence diversity, 25-30% phiX was spiked into each library pool. The study's own analysis went as follows. Quality-filtered reads were processed with the UMI-based MiGEC pipeline, and over 75% of raw TCR sequences were removed by the MiGEC pipeline during error correction. VDJ genes were aligned to IMGT germline references, and clonotypes were defined by unique CDR3 amino acid sequence plus V-J genes. Clonal expansion, Shannon diversity, and CDR3 relatedness (CalcPairwiseDistances, ClusterSamples) were evaluated with VDJtools, and phylogenetic trees were built with CLCbio workbench. A clone was classed as expanded if it had 8 or more unique UMIs, a cutoff based on coefficient-of-variation modelling across technical triplicates. TCRdb itself trimmed the public reads at Q25 with fastp, ran MiXCR and retained productive beta chains. Every CDR3 protein is listed once, alongside the most common genes and DNA of its rows. These V and J calls rely on TCRdb rather than the paper's analysis. The sample table lists 60,000 to 90,000 distinct CDR3 sequences, 10% of them with a count of one. The ten most abundant clones make up around a tenth of the sample.

The time point label here, explained by the study, means: longitudinal time-point 1 (baseline). Healthy controls were blood bank volunteers in Maryland, USA. Unsorted PBMC libraries were generated from 2 million PBMCs stored in RNAlater at -80 °C until RNA extraction. Peripheral blood was subjected to Ficoll-Hypaque density gradient centrifugation to isolate PBMCs, which were then cryopreserved in liquid nitrogen. For this chain, trimming is 4 bases at the V end and 3 bases at the J end, and the number of junction bases without a gene match is 2. The CDR3 covers 13 residues, taking in both the cysteine and the phenylalanine. Kept here is only the CDR3 DNA, which spans 39 bases and is read in frame from base 1. CDR1 and CDR2, looked up from the germline V gene, are SGHVS and FQNEAQ. This clonotype was counted ten times or more. The antigen this receptor binds is unknown. No base quality values were provided; no much bigger clone lies one nucleotide off.

The V and J segments used are TRBV7-8 and TRBJ2-5; a stretch of 7 junction bases matches TRBD1. What was sequenced was PBMCs. The TCR comes from a man aged 25 to 40 in good health. The CDR3 protein sequence reads: CASSSGQKETQYF. In nucleotide form, the sequence is TGTGCCAGCAGCTCGGGACAGAAAGAGACCCAGTACTTC.